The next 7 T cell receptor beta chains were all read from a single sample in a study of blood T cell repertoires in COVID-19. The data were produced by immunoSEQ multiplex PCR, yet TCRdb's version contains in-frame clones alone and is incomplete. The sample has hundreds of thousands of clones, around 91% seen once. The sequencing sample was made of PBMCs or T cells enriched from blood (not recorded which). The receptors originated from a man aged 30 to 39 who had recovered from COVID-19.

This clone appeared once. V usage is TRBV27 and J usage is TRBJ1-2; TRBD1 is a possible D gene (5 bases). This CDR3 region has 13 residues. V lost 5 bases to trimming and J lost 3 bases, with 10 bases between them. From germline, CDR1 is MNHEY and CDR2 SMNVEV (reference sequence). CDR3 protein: CASSRDSDYGYTF. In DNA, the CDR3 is TGTGCCAGCAGTCGTGACAGTGACTATGGCTACACCTTC.

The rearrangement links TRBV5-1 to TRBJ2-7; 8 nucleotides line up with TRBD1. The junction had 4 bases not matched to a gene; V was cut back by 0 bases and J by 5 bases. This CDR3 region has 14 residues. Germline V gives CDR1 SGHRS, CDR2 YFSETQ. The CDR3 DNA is TGCGCCAGCAGCTTGGGACAGGGGATCGACGAGCAGTACTTC. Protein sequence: CASSLGQGIDEQYF.

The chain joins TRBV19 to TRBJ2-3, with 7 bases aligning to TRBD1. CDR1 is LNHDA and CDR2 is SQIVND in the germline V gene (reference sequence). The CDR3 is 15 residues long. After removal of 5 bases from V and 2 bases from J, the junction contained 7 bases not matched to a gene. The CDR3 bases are TGTGCCAGTAGTTCAGGGACAGCCGACACAGATACGCAGTATTTT. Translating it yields CASSSGTADTDTQYF.

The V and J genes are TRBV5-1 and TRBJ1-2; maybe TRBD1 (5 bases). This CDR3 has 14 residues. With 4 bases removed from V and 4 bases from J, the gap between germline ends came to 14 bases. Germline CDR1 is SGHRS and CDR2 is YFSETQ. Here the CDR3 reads CASSGGRDVYGYTF. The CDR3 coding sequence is TGCGCCAGCAGCGGGGGGAGGGACGTCTATGGCTACACCTTC. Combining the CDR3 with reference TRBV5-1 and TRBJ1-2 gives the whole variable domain KAGVTQTPRYLIKTRGQQVTLSCSPISGHRSVSWYQQTPGQGLQFLFEYFSETQRNKGNFPGRFSGRQFSNSRSEMNVSTLELGDSALYLCASSGGRDVYGYTFGSGTRLTVV.

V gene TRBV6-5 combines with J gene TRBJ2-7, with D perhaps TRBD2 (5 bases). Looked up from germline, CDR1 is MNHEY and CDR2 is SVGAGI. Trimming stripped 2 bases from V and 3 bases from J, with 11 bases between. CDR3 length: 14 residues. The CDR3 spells CASSYGEMGYEQYF. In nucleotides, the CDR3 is TGTGCCAGCAGTTACGGGGAGATGGGCTACGAGCAGTACTTC.

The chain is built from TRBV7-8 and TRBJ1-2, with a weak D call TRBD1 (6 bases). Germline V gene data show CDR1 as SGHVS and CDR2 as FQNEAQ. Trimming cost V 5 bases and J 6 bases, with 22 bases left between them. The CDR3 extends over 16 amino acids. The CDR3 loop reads CASSNSLTTGWDGYTF. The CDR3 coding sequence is TGTGCCAGCAGCAACTCACTGACCACAGGGTGGGATGGCTACACCTTC.

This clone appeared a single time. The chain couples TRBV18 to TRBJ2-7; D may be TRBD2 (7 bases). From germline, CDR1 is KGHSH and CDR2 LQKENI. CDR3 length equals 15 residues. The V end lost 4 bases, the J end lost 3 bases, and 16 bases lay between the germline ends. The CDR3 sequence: CASSRGRGNDYEQYF. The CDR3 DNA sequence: TGTGCCAGCTCACGGGGGAGGGGGAACGACTACGAGCAGTACTTC.